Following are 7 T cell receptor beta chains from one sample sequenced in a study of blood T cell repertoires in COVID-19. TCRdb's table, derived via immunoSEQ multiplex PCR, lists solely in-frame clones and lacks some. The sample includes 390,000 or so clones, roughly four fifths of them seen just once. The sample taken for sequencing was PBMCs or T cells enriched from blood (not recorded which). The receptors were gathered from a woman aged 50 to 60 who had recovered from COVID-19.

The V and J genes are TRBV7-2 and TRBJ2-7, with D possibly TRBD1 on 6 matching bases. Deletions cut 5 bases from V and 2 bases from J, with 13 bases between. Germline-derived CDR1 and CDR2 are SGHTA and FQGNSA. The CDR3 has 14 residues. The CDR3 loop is CASSLTTGPYEQYF. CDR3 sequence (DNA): TGTGCCAGCAGCCTGACGACAGGCCCCTACGAGCAGTACTTC.

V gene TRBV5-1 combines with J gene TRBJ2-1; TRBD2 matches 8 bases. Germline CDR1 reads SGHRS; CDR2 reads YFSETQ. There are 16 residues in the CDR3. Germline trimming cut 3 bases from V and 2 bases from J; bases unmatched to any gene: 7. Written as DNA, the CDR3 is TGCGCCAGCAGCTCAATAGCGGGATCCCCCTACAATGAGCAGTTCTTC. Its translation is CASSSIAGSPYNEQFF.

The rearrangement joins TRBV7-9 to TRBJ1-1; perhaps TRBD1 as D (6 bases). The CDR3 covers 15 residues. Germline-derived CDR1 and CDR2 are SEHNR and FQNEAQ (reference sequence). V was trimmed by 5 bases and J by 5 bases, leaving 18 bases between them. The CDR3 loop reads CASSIEQGMWTEAFF. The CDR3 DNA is TGTGCCAGCAGCATAGAACAGGGAATGTGGACTGAAGCTTTCTTT. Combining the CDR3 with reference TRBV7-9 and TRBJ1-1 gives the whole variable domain DTGVSQNPRHKITKRGQNVTFRCDPISEHNRLYWYRQTLGQGPEFLTYFQNEAQLEKSRLLSDRFSAERPKGSFSTLEIQRTEQGDSAMYLCASSIEQGMWTEAFFGQGTRLTVV.

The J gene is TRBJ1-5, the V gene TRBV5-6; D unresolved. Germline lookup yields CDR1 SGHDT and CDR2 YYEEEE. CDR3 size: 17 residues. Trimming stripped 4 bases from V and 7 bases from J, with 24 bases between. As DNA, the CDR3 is TGTGCCAGCAGCGACGCTGGTGCGGGAGACATTGCGCAGCCCCAGCATTTT. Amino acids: CASSDAGAGDIAQPQHF.

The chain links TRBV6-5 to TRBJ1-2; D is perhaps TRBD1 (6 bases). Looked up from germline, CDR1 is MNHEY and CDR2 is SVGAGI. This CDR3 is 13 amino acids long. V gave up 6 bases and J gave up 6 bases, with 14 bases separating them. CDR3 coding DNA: TGTGCCAGCAGACTTACAGGGTTCGATGGCTACACCTTC. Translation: CASRLTGFDGYTF.

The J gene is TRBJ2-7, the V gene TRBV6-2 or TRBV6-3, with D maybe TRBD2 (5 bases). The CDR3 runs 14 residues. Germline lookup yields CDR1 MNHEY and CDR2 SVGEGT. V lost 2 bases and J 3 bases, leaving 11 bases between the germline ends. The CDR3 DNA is TGTGCCAGCAGTTACACTGAGAGCGGCTACGAGCAGTACTTC. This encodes CASSYTESGYEQYF.

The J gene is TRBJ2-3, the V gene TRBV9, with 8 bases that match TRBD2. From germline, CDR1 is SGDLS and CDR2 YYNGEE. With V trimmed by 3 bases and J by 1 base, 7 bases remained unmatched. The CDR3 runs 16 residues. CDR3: CASSARAGAGTDTQYF. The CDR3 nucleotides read TGTGCCAGCAGCGCAAGAGCGGGAGCCGGCACAGATACGCAGTATTTT.